Below are 4 T cell receptor beta chains sequenced from a single sample in a study of somatic mutations in cytotoxic T cells in rheumatoid arthritis listed by TCRdb under 2017. The library was obtained by the immunoSEQ multiplex PCR assay. TCRdb took this table from immuneACCESS and kept in-frame rearrangements with V and J called. Such tables lack part of the clones; where checked against another copy, unresolved V genes explain under half of the gap, and the rest is unexplained. Across this sample there are about 7,400 clones, with 85% to 90% seen only once. The ten top clones hold 20% to 30% of the sample. Material: CD8+ T cells sorted from blood. The receptors come from a woman in her seventies with rheumatoid arthritis.

The chain links TRBV4-3 to TRBJ2-2; D might be TRBD1 (6 bases). Trimming took off 2 bases at V and 5 bases at J, with 6 bases between the two ends. CDR1 LGHNA and CDR2 YSLEER come from the germline V gene. The CDR3 totals 13 residues. Here the CDR3 DNA reads TGCGCCAGCAGCCAAAGGGGGACCGGGGAGCTGTTTTTT. As protein: CASSQRGTGELFF.

The chain joins TRBV7-9 to TRBJ2-1; 8 positions agree with TRBD2. Germline values: CDR1 SEHNR, CDR2 FQNEAQ (reference sequence). CDR3 length: 11 amino acids. Trimming took 5 bases from V and 16 from J; bases not matched to a gene: 7. CDR3 DNA sequence: TGTGCCAGCAGCGAAGGGACTAGTAAATTCTTC. Translation gives CASSEGTSKFF.

V gene TRBV15 combines with J gene TRBJ2-3, with 7 bases aligning to TRBD2. The CDR3 covers 16 residues. Losses at the gene ends were 0 bases for V and 0 bases for J; bases not matched to a gene: 3. Looked up from germline, CDR1 is LNHNV and CDR2 is YYDKDF (reference sequence). The CDR3 DNA is TGTGCCACCAGCAGAGATCTAGCGGCTAGCACAGATACGCAGTATTTT. Its translation: CATSRDLAASTDTQYF.

This clone ranks as large. CDR3 sequence reads: CASSDMTSGANVLTF. The CDR3 coding sequence is TGTGCCAGCAGTGACATGACCTCTGGGGCCAACGTCCTGACTTTC. The rearrangement joins TRBV27 to TRBJ2-6, with unresolved D. The CDR3 has 15 residues. Trimming removed 5 bases at V and 0 bases at J, with 8 bases between. Germline CDR1 and CDR2: MNHEY and SMNVEV (reference sequence).